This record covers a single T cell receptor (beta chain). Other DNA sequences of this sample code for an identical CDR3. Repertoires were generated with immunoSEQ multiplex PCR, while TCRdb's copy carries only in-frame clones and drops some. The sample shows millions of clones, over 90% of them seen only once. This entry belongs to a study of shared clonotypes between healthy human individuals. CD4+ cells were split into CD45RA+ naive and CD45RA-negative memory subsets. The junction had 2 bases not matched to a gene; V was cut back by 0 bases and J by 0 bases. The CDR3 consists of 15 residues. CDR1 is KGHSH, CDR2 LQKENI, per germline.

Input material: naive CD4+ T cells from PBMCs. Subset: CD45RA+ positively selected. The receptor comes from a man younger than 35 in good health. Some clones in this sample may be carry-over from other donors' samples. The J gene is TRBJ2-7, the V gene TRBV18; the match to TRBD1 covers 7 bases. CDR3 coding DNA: TGTGCCAGCTCACCACCGAACAGGGGCTCCTACGAGCAGTACTTC. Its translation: CASSPPNRGSYEQYF.